The source of this TCR beta chain is a study of Graves' ophthalmopathy and Graves' hyperthyroidism. The CDR3 loop spans 17 amino acids. J was trimmed by 4 bases and V by 0 bases; bases with no gene match: 9. Germline V gene sequence: CDR1 SQVTM, CDR2 ANQGSEA. RNA transcripts yielded amplified TCR beta CDR3 regions. In the first round, RT-PCR was carried out with HTBI primers, and a multiplex PCR formed the second round. From the multiplex PCR reads, TCRdb called clonotypes with MiXCR, one entry per CDR3 protein. The table has roughly 36,000 distinct CDR3 sequences, about half seen once. The material sequenced was peripheral blood. This chain joins TRBV29-1 and TRBJ2-5; 12 nucleotides line up with TRBD1. This clonotype was sampled from an adult woman with stable Graves' hyperthyroidism. CDR3 sequence reads: CSVEDLPGTGGGETQYF. The CDR3 DNA reads TGCAGCGTTGAAGATCTCCCCGGGACAGGGGGCGGAGAGACCCAGTACTTC.